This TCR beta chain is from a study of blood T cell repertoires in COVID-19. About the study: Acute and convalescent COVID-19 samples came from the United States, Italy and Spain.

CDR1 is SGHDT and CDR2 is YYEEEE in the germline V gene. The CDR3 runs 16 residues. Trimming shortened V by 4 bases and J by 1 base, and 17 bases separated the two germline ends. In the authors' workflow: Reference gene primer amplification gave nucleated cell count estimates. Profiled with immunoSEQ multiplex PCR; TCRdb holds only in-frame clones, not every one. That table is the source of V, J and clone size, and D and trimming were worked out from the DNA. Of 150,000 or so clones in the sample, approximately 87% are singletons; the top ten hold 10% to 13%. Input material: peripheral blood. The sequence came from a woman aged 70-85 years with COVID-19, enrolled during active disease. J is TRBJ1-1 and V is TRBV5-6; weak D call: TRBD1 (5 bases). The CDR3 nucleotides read TGTGCCAGCAGCCCTGCCGGGGGTCGGAGGAACACTGAAGCTTTCTTT. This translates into CASSPAGGRRNTEAFF.